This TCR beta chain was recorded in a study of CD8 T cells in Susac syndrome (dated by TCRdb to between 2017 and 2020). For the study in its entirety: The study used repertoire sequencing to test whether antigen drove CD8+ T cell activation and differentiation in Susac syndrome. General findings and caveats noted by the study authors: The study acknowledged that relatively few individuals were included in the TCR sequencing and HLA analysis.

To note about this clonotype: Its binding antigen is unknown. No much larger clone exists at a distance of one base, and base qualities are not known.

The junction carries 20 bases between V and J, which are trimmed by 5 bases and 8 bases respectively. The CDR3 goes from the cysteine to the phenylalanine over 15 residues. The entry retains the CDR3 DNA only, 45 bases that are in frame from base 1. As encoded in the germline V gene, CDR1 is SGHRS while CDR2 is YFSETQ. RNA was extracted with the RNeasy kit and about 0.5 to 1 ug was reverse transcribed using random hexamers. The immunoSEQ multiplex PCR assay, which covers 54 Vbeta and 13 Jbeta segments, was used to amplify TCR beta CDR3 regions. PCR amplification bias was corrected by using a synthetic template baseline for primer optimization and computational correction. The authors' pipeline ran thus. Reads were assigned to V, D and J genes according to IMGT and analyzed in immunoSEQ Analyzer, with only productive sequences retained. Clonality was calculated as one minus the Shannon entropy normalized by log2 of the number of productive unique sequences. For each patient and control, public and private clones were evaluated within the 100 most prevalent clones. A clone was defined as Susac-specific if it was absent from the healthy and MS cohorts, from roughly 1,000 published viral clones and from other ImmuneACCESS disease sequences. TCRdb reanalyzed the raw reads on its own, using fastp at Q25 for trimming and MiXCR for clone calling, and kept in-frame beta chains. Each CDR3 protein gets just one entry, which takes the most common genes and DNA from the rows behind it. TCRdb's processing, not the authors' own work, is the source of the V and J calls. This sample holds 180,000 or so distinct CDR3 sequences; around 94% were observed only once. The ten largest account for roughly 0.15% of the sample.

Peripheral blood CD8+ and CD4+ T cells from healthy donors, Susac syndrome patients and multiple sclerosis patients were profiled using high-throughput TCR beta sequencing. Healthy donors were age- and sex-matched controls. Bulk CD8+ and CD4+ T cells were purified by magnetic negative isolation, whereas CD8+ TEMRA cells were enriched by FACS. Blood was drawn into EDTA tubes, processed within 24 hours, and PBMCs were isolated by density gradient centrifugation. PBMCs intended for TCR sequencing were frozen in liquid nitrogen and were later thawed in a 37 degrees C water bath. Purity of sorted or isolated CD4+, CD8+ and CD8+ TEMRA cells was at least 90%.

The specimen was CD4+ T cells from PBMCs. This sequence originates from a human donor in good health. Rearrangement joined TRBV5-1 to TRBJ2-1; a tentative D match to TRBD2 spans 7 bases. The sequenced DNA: TGCGCCAGCAGTTTTCTGGACCTCGGGGGGCATGAGCAGTTCTTC. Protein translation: CASSFLDLGGHEQFF. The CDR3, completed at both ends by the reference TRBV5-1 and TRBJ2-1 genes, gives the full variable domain KAGVTQTPRYLIKTRGQQVTLSCSPISGHRSVSWYQQTPGQGLQFLFEYFSETQRNKGNFPGRFSGRQFSNSRSEMNVSTLELGDSALYLCASSFLDLGGHEQFFGPGTRLTVL.